This T cell receptor (beta chain) was identified in a study of T cell responses to AZD1222 COVID-19 vaccine. A remark on this clone: Its specificity is not known.

Profiled with immunoSEQ multiplex PCR; TCRdb holds only in-frame clones, not every one. The sample includes some 150,000 clones, 85% to 95% of them seen just once. The CDR3 length is 16 residues. CDR1 is LNHDA and CDR2 is SQIVND in the germline V gene (reference sequence). V was shortened by 3 bases and J by 0 bases, with 12 bases between the two germline ends. Study results and limitations: Researchers report vaccine-associated CD4 TCRs spanning spike, with dominance at 160-218 and 743-854. Every sample of the repertoires postdated the peak T cell response. Most donors were white British, females outnumbered males, and clonal diversity was possibly underestimated. Spike-specific TCR breadth and depth grew following two AZD1222 doses.

This receptor was identified in an adult in good health. The rearrangement joins TRBV19 to TRBJ2-1; a weak D match, TRBD2 (5 bases). This specimen consisted of peripheral blood, obtained on day 0 of MenACWY control vaccination. The CDR3 sequence is CASSMVSVSSYNEQFF. The CDR3, as DNA: TGTGCCAGTAGTATGGTTAGCGTAAGCTCCTACAATGAGCAGTTCTTC.